The clone carrying this T cell receptor beta chain was detected once. What it binds is unknown. Per the germline V gene, CDR1 is LNHDA and CDR2 is SQIVND (reference sequence). Trimming pared 3 bases from V and 2 bases from J, leaving 13 bases between. This CDR3 is built from 15 residues. The entry originates in a study of OX40 agonist ivuxolimab in advanced cancers. Study-wide results and caveats: Relative to CD4+, CD8+ T cells held more expanded clones on average. At doses 0.1 to 3.0 mg/kg, CD4+ and CD8+ clones expanded.

The protocol was immunoSEQ multiplex PCR, while the TCRdb copy is restricted to in-frame clones and leaves out a portion. The sample includes approximately 120,000 clones, 92% of them seen just once. The sample here was CD4+ or CD8+ T cells sorted from blood, taken in a trial of the OX40 agonist ivuxolimab. This chain links TRBV19 with TRBJ1-1; possibly TRBD1 for D (5 bases). The clonotype comes from an adult with an advanced solid tumor such as melanoma, head and neck, liver or kidney cancer. CDR3 protein: CASSIGGDSNTEAFF. CDR3 coding DNA: TGTGCCAGTAGTATCGGAGGCGACAGTAACACTGAAGCTTTCTTT.